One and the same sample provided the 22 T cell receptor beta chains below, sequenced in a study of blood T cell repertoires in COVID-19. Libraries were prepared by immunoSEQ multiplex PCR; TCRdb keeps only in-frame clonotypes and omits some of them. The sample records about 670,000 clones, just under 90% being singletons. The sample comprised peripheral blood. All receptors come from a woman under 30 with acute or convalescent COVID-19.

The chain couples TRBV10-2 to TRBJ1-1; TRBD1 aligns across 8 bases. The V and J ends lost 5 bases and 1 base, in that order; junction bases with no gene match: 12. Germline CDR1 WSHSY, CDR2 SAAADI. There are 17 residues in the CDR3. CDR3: CASSPVGGQAKNTEAFF. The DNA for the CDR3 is TGCGCCAGCAGTCCCGTGGGGGGACAGGCCAAGAACACTGAAGCTTTCTTT.

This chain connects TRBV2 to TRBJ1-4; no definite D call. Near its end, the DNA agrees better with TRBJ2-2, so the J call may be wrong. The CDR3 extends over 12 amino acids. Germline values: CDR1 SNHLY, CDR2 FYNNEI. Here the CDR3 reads CASSEISRELFF. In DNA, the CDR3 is TGTGCCAGCAGTGAAATATCTAGGGAGCTGTTTTTT.

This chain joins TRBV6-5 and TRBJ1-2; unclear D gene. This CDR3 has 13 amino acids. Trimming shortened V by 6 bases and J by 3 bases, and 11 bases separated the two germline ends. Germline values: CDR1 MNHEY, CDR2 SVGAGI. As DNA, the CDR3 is TGTGCCAGCAGCCCCTTGAGAGACTATGGCTACACCTTC. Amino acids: CASSPLRDYGYTF.

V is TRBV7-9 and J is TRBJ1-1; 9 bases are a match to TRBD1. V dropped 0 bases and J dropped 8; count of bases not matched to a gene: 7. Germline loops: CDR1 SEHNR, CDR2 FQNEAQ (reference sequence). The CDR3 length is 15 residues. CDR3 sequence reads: CASSLAGTGLWEAFF. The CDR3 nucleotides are TGTGCCAGCAGCTTAGCAGGGACAGGGTTGTGGGAAGCTTTCTTT. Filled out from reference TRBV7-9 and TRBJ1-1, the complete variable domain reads DTGVSQNPRHKITKRGQNVTFRCDPISEHNRLYWYRQTLGQGPEFLTYFQNEAQLEKSRLLSDRFSAERPKGSFSTLEIQRTEQGDSAMYLCASSLAGTGLWEAFFGQGTRLTVV.

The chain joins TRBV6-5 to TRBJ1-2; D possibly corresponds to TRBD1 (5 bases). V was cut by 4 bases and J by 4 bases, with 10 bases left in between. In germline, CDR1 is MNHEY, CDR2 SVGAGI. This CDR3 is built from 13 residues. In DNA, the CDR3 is TGTGCCAGCAGTTCACAGGTTCGCTATGGCTACACCTTC. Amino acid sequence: CASSSQVRYGYTF.

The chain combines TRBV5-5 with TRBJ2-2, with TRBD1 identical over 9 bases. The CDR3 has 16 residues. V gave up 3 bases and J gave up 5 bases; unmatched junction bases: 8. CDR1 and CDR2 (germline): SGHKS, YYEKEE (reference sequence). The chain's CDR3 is CASSSGQGKKTGELFF. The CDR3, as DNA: TGTGCCAGCAGCTCAGGACAGGGGAAAAAAACCGGGGAGCTGTTTTTT.

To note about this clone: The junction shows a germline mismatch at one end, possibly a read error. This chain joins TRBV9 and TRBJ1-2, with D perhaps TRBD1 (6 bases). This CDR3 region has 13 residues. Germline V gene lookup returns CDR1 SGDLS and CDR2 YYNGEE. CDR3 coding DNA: TGTGCCAGCAGCGCCGAGGGGGGGAAGGCCGATAACTTC. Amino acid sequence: CASSAEGGKADNF.

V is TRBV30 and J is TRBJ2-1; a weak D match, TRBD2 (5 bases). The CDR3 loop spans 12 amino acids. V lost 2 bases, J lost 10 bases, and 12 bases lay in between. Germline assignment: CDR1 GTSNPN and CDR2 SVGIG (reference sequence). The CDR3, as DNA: TGTGCCTGGAGTCCTCACGGGAAAGAGCAGTTCTTC. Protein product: CAWSPHGKEQFF.

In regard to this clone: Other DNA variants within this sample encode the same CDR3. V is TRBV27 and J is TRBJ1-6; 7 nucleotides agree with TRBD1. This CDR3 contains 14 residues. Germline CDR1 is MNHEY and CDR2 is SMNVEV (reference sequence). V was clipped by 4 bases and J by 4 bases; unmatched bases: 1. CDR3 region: CASSSTGYNSPLHF. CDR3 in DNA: TGTGCCAGCAGTTCGACAGGGTATAATTCACCCCTCCACTTT.

This CDR3 reads CASSSNRANYGYTF. DNA of the CDR3: TGTGCCAGCAGCTCAAACAGGGCTAACTATGGCTACACCTTC. The rearrangement joins TRBV7-9 to TRBJ1-2; TRBD1 is a possible D gene (6 bases). Germline-derived CDR1 and CDR2 are SEHNR and FQNEAQ (reference sequence). The CDR3 has 14 amino acids. The ends were cut back, 4 bases at V and 0 bases at J, with 9 bases in the middle.

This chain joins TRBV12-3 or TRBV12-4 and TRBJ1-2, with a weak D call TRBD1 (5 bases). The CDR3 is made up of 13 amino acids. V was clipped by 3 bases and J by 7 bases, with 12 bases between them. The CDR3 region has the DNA TGTGCCAGCAGTTTGCAGGGATACTCTGGCTACACCTTC. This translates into CASSLQGYSGYTF.

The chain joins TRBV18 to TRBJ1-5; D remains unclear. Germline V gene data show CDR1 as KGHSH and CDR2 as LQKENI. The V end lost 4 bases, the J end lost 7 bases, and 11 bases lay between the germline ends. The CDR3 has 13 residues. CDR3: CASSRGLEQPQHF. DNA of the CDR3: TGTGCCAGCTCACGAGGGTTAGAGCAGCCCCAGCATTTT.

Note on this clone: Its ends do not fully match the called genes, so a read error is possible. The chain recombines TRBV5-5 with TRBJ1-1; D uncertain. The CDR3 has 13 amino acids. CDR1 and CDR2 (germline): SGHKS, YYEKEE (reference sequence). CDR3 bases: TGTGCCAGCAGCTTTGATCCGACTACTGGAGCTTTCTTT. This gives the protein CASSFDPTTGAFF.

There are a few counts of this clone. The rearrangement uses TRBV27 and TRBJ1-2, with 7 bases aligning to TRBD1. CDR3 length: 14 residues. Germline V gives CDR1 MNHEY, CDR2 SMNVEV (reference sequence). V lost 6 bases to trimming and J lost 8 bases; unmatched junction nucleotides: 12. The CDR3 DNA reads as TGTGCCAGCAGATTTGCAGGGGGAGGCGGCGGCTACACCTTC. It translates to CASRFAGGGGGYTF.

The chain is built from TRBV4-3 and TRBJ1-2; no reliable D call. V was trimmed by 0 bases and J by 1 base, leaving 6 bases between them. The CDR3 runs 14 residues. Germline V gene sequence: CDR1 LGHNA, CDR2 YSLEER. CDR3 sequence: CASSQDADNYGYTF. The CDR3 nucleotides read TGCGCCAGCAGCCAAGATGCGGATAACTATGGCTACACCTTC.

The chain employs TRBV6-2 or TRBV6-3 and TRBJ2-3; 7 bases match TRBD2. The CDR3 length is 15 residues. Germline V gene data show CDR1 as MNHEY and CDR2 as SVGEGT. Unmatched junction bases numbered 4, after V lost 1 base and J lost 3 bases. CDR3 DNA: TGTGCCAGCAGTTACTTGGGAGGGGCAACAGATACGCAGTATTTT. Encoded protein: CASSYLGGATDTQYF.

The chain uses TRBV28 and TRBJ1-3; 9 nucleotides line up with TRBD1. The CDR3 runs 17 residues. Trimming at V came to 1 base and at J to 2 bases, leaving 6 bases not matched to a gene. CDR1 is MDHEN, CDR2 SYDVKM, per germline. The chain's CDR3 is CASSLFPGQGPGNTIYF. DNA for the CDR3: TGTGCCAGCAGTTTATTTCCGGGACAGGGACCTGGAAACACCATATATTTT.

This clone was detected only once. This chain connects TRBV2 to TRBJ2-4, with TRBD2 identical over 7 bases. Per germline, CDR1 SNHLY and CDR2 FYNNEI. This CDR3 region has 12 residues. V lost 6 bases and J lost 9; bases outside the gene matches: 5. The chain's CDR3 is CASRGEGGIQYF. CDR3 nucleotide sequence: TGTGCCAGCAGGGGGGAGGGTGGCATTCAGTACTTC.

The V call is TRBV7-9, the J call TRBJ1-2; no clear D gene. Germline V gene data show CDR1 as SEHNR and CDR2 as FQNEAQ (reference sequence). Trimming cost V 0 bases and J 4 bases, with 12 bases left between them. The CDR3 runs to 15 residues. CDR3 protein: CASSLAKPGSYGYTF. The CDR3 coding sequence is TGTGCCAGCAGCTTAGCGAAGCCGGGGAGCTATGGCTACACCTTC. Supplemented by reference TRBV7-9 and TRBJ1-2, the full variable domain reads DTGVSQNPRHKITKRGQNVTFRCDPISEHNRLYWYRQTLGQGPEFLTYFQNEAQLEKSRLLSDRFSAERPKGSFSTLEIQRTEQGDSAMYLCASSLAKPGSYGYTFGSGTRLTVV.

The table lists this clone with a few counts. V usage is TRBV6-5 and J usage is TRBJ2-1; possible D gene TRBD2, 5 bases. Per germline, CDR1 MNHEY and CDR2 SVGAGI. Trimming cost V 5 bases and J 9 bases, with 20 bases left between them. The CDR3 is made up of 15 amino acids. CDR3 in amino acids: CASSPRTDPAIEQFF. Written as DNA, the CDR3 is TGTGCCAGCAGTCCACGGACTGATCCCGCCATTGAGCAGTTCTTC.

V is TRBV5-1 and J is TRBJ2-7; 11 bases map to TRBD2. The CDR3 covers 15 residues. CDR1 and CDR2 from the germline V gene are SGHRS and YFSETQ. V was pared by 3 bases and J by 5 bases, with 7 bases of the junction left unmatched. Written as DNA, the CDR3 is TGCGCCAGCAGCTGGGCGGGACTAGCGGTCCACGAGCAGTACTTC. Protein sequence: CASSWAGLAVHEQYF.

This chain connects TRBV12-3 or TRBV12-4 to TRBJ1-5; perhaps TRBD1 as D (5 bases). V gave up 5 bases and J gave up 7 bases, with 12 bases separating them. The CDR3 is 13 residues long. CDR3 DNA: TGTGCCAGCAGTGGGGACTTCGTCCAGCCCCAGCATTTT. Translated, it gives CASSGDFVQPQHF.